The rows below give T cell receptor beta chains drawn from one sample of a study of patients and donors after allogeneic stem cell transplantation. One entry per CDR3 protein results from TCRdb running MiXCR on the RT-PCR reads. The sample contains some 87,000 distinct CDR3 sequences, roughly 50% of which appear only once. The sample taken for sequencing was blood, either unsorted or a sorted T cell fraction (not recorded which). Receptor source: a human donor who was either an allogeneic HSCT recipient or a stem cell or donor lymphocyte infusion donor (not recorded which). It is not recorded whose cells these are; they may come from a transplant donor. The conserved cysteine and the conserved F or W are not part of the CDR3 here. The D gene is left open where the match is weak. Size values are once, few and many counts, or a class for expanded clones, and some rows have none.

12	-	TRBJ1-5	-	TRBV7-2	ASSPPGVQKPQH
12	-	TRBJ1-4	-	TRBV29-1	SVPVGLRNEKLF
11	-	TRBJ2-1	-	TRBV12-3/TRBV12-4	ASSFKEVGEQF
12	-	TRBJ1-1	-	TRBV14	ASSQDLTRTEAF
9	-	TRBJ1-1	TRBD1	TRBV6-1	ASSDRAAAF
15	-	TRBJ1-6	-	TRBV4-3	ASSQDLWGWNNSPLH
13	few	TRBJ1-3	-	TRBV12-3/TRBV12-4	ASSPDTDSGNTIY
13	-	TRBJ2-1	TRBD2	TRBV20-1	SARPGTSASNEQF
14	few	TRBJ1-2	-	TRBV20-1	SARETTGGINYGYT
10	-	TRBJ1-1	-	TRBV29-1	SVELGGTEAF
14	many	TRBJ1-5	-	TRBV6-2/TRBV6-3	ASSYPGDYSNQPQH
10	few	TRBJ1-2	-	TRBV3-1	ASGPREFGYT
15	-	TRBJ1-1	TRBD1	TRBV4-3	ASSRGLLGQQNTEAF
14	-	TRBJ2-7	TRBD2	TRBV27	ASSFTLAGASYEQY
16	many	TRBJ2-1	TRBD2	TRBV7-9	ASSTQHIGLAGENEQF
10	-	TRBJ1-2	-	TRBV27	ASATQGNGYT
14	few	TRBJ1-4	-	TRBV6-5	ASSYLPRDGNEKLF
14	-	TRBJ1-2	-	TRBV7-2	ASSLGNQGKGYGYT
14	-	TRBJ1-1	-	TRBV14	ASSDMIRPLNTEAF
9	once	TRBJ1-1	-	TRBV29-1	TDRTPTEAF
10	few	TRBJ1-5	-	TRBV27	ASSFGNQPQH
11	-	TRBJ1-1	TRBD1	TRBV2	ASGQGRNTEAF